Listed below are T cell receptor beta chains from one sample, sequenced in a study of T cell repertoires in breast cancer. One entry per CDR3 protein results from TCRdb running MiXCR on the emulsion pairing reads. Of roughly 40,000 distinct CDR3 sequences listed, about 48% are singletons. The sample consisted of CD8+ T cells. The receptors come from a pool of human donors with breast cancer or a healthy control (not recorded which). CDR3s include the opening cysteine and the closing phenylalanine or tryptophan. Fields, in order: J gene, clone size, D gene, V gene, CDR3 protein, CDR3 DNA. The D gene is left open where the match is weak. Only some rows state a clone size, as once, few, many or a class for expanded clones.

TRBJ1-1 . . TRBV7-8 CASSLAGMGTEAFF TGTGCCAGCAGCTTAGCAGGGATGGGCACTGAAGCTTTCTTT
TRBJ1-4 . . TRBV20-1 CSAGGGRSNEKLFF TGCAGTGCTGGGGGGGGCAGATCTAATGAAAAACTGTTTTTT
TRBJ1-6 . TRBD1 TRBV27 CASSLGQGYSPLHF TGTGCCAGCAGTTTAGGACAGGGGTATTCACCCCTCCACTTT
TRBJ1-2 few TRBD1 TRBV7-3 CASSSTGDMPPYGYTF TGTGCCAGCAGCTCAACAGGGGACATGCCTCCTTATGGCTACACCTTC
TRBJ2-7 few . TRBV19 CASSTGRLSSYEQYF TGTGCCAGTAGTACCGGACGTCTTAGCTCCTACGAGCAGTACTTC
TRBJ2-3 . TRBD1 TRBV20-1 CSATDRSTDTQYF TGCAGTGCTACGGACAGGTCCACAGATACGCAGTATTTT
TRBJ2-3 . . TRBV19 CASSIGVAAVSDTQYF TGTGCCAGTAGTATAGGAGTCGCCGCAGTCTCCGATACGCAGTATTTT
TRBJ2-7 . TRBD2 TRBV20-1 CSASLGGSAYEQYF TGCAGTGCTTCCTTGGGCGGGAGTGCCTACGAGCAGTACTTC
TRBJ1-1 many . TRBV28 CATFGGVAFF TGTGCCACCTTCGGGGGGGTCGCTTTCTTT
TRBJ2-3 . . TRBV18 CASSPLSEDTQYF TGTGCCAGCTCACCGCTCAGTGAAGATACGCAGTATTTT